These 20 T cell receptor beta chains were sequenced from one sample in a study of a mutant IDH1 vaccine in newly diagnosed glioma. Clones were read by immunoSEQ multiplex PCR, and TCRdb kept only the in-frame ones, dropping some. In the table there are about 72,000 clones, 84% of which are singletons. As to time point: week 23, last vaccination. A 20-mer mutant IDH1 peptide at 300 ug was injected subcutaneously with topical imiquimod. For these TCRs, the target antigens are not known. Sample: PBMCs, taken from a glioma patient whose treatment included an IDH1 peptide vaccine. These receptors were taken from a young man with glioma.

The CDR3 sequence: CASSYGEGGYEQYF. In DNA form, the CDR3 reads TGTGCCAGCAGTTACGGGGAGGGAGGCTACGAGCAGTACTTC. The chain combines TRBV6-5 with TRBJ2-7; 7 nucleotides line up with TRBD2. Germline V lookup: CDR1 MNHEY, CDR2 SVGAGI. CDR3 length equals 14 residues. V shed 2 bases and J 3 bases; nucleotides not matched to a gene: 4.

The chain uses TRBV10-2 and TRBJ2-1; 11 bases match TRBD2. V shed 1 base, J shed 6 bases, and the junction held 5 bases outside the gene matches. The CDR3 spans 16 residues. Germline V gene sequence: CDR1 WSHSY, CDR2 SAAADI. CDR3 region: CASSEFRLAGGNEQFF. The CDR3 coding sequence is TGCGCCAGCAGTGAGTTTAGGCTAGCGGGGGGCAATGAGCAGTTCTTC.

V usage is TRBV2 and J usage is TRBJ1-1, with a tentative D call TRBD1 (5 bases). The CDR3 loop spans 14 amino acids. V was pared by 6 bases and J by 3 bases, with 14 bases between. From germline, CDR1 is SNHLY and CDR2 FYNNEI. CDR3 sequence reads: CASRDLRGYTEAFF. The CDR3 DNA reads as TGTGCCAGCAGAGACCTTAGGGGATACACTGAAGCTTTCTTT.

The chain links TRBV9 to TRBJ1-1, with D unclear. Germline CDR1 is SGDLS and CDR2 is YYNGEE. This CDR3 spans 16 amino acids. V was pared by 0 bases and J by 2 bases, with 14 bases between. This CDR3 reads CASSVDDTPGNTEAFF. CDR3 sequence (DNA): TGTGCCAGCAGCGTAGACGACACCCCCGGTAACACTGAAGCTTTCTTT. The variable domain in full, with the rest retrieved from reference TRBV9 and TRBJ1-1, is DSGVTQTPKHLITATGQRVTLRCSPRSGDLSVYWYQQSLDQGLQFLIQYYNGEERAKGNILERFSAQQFPDLHSELNLSSLELGDSALYFCASSVDDTPGNTEAFFGQGTRLTVV.

The chain employs TRBV29-1 and TRBJ2-1, with TRBD2 matching over 10 bases. The CDR3 is 16 residues long. The trim removed 1 base at V and 6 bases at J, leaving 9 bases unmatched. Per germline, CDR1 SQVTM and CDR2 ANQGSEA. CDR3 nucleotides: TGCAGCGTTGAAGGGCTAGCGGGAGTATCCGTCAATGAGCAGTTCTTC. The encoded protein is CSVEGLAGVSVNEQFF.

This clone was detected only once. The chain joins TRBV7-9 to TRBJ2-5, with D possibly being TRBD1 or TRBD2 (5 bases each). Near its end, the DNA agrees better with TRBJ2-7, so the J call may be wrong. Germline CDR1 SEHNR, CDR2 FQNEAQ (reference sequence). The CDR3 loop spans 12 amino acids. The CDR3: CASSRLRGEQYF. Here the CDR3 DNA reads TGTGCCAGCAGCCGGTTGAGGGGCGAGCAGTACTTC.

The table lists this clone with a count of one. This sequence joins TRBV7-2 and TRBJ1-6; the D gene is possibly TRBD1 (5 bases). This CDR3 comprises 18 residues. Germline assignment: CDR1 SGHTA and CDR2 FQGNSA. V lost 0 bases and J 0 bases, leaving 12 bases between the germline ends. DNA for the CDR3: TGTGCCAGCAGCTTAGCGTCACAGGCCCGCTCCTATAATTCACCCCTCCACTTT. Translated, it gives CASSLASQARSYNSPLHF.

A word on this clone: The sample has other DNA sequences that encode this CDR3 too. The chain links TRBV7-2 to TRBJ2-1, with 11 bases lining up with TRBD2. Trimming at V came to 5 bases and at J to 4 bases, leaving 4 bases not matched to a gene. Germline V gene sequence: CDR1 SGHTA, CDR2 FQGNSA. This CDR3 is built from 15 residues. In nucleotides, the CDR3 is TGTGCCAGCAGCCTGACTAGCGGGAAGTACAATGAGCAGTTCTTC. This gives the protein CASSLTSGKYNEQFF.

The chain couples TRBV6-5 to TRBJ1-2; D is unresolved. This CDR3 spans 13 amino acids. Germline CDR1 reads MNHEY; CDR2 reads SVGAGI. V lost 0 bases to trimming and J lost 8 bases, with 10 bases between them. Written as DNA, the CDR3 is TGTGCCAGCAGTTACTCGGAAACGGGAGGCTACACCTTC. Its protein product is CASSYSETGGYTF.

The rearrangement uses TRBV6-5 and TRBJ2-7; 9 bases are a match to TRBD1. Germline assignment: CDR1 MNHEY and CDR2 SVGAGI. Trimming at V came to 1 base and at J to 6 bases, leaving 7 bases not matched to a gene. The CDR3 is made up of 15 amino acids. The CDR3 coding sequence is TGTGCCAGCAGTTACTTGGGACAGGGTTTTGGCGAGCAGTACTTC. Translation gives CASSYLGQGFGEQYF.

The chain carries TRBV5-4 and TRBJ2-1, with 8 bases identical to TRBD1. Germline CDR1 and CDR2: SGHNT and YYREEE (reference sequence). V dropped 5 bases and J dropped 5; count of bases not matched to a gene: 6. There are 14 residues in the CDR3. The CDR3 loop is CASRSDRADNEQFF. CDR3 bases: TGTGCCAGCAGGTCGGACAGGGCGGACAATGAGCAGTTCTTC.

The chain carries TRBV4-2 and TRBJ1-3, with D hard to call. Trimming shortened V by 0 bases and J by 4 bases, and 7 bases separated the two germline ends. The CDR3 extends over 14 amino acids. Germline-derived CDR1 and CDR2 are LGHNA and YNFKEQ. CDR3 bases: TGTGCCAGCAGCCAAGATACCAGGGGAAACACCATATATTTT. Its protein is CASSQDTRGNTIYF.

The genes are TRBV5-1 and TRBJ2-7; 7 bases match TRBD1. V trimming: 7 bases; J trimming: 0 bases; junction bases outside the gene matches: 7. The CDR3 runs to 14 residues. CDR1 is SGHRS, CDR2 YFSETQ, per germline. The CDR3 sequence is CASHLTGSSYEQYF. The CDR3 bases are TGCGCCAGCCACCTGACAGGGAGCTCCTACGAGCAGTACTTC.

This clone was seen ten or more times. The chain joins TRBV5-4 to TRBJ2-3; D is unclear. The germline gives CDR1 SGHNT, CDR2 YYREEE (reference sequence). Trimming left V 2 bases short and J 2 bases short, with 12 bases between. The CDR3 sequence is 15 residues long. The CDR3 sequence: CASSLDGYSTDTQYF. In DNA form, the CDR3 reads TGTGCCAGCAGCTTAGACGGCTACTCCACAGATACGCAGTATTTT.

J is TRBJ1-1 and V is TRBV10-3, with D hard to call. V was clipped by 6 bases and J by 10 bases, with 9 bases between them. This CDR3 is built from 10 residues. Germline assignment: CDR1 ENHRY and CDR2 SYGVKD. CDR3 DNA: TGTGCCATCAGGCCTGAGGGAGCTTTCTTT. This translates into CAIRPEGAFF.

The rearrangement joins TRBV11-2 to TRBJ1-1; D is undetermined. Germline values: CDR1 SGHAT, CDR2 FQNNGV. The CDR3 loop spans 15 amino acids. V lost 0 bases to trimming and J lost 8 bases, with 16 bases between them. The DNA of the CDR3 is TGTGCCAGCAGCTTAGATCTAAGGAGGGCATCGGAAGCTTTCTTT. Translated: CASSLDLRRASEAFF.

The chain is built from TRBV2 and TRBJ1-6, with D hard to call. Germline loops: CDR1 SNHLY, CDR2 FYNNEI. The ends were cut back, 1 base at V and 1 base at J, with 8 bases in the middle. This CDR3 has 16 residues. For the CDR3, the DNA is TGTGCCAGCAGTGAAGACAGACGTTCCTATAATTCACCCCTCCACTTT. It encodes CASSEDRRSYNSPLHF.

The gene calls are TRBV27 and TRBJ1-1, with 8 bases aligning to TRBD1. V gave up 6 bases and J gave up 4 bases; unmatched junction bases: 10. The CDR3 runs to 15 residues. From germline, CDR1 is MNHEY and CDR2 SMNVEV (reference sequence). The CDR3, as DNA: TGTGCCAGCAGGTCCACGACGACAGGGGTCACTGAAGCTTTCTTT. Its translation is CASRSTTTGVTEAFF.

V and J are TRBV30 and TRBJ2-7; 10 bases are a match to TRBD1. The CDR3 totals 12 residues. Looked up from germline, CDR1 is GTSNPN and CDR2 is SVGIG (reference sequence). Trimming took 5 bases from V and 6 from J; bases not matched to a gene: 4. Here the CDR3 reads CAWDRGPFEQYF. As DNA, the CDR3 is TGTGCCTGGGACAGGGGGCCGTTCGAGCAGTACTTC.

The V gene is TRBV30, the J gene TRBJ2-3, with 9 bases fitting TRBD2. V trimming: 3 bases; J trimming: 2 bases; junction bases outside the gene matches: 9. Germline lookup yields CDR1 GTSNPN and CDR2 SVGIG (reference sequence). This CDR3 comprises 16 residues. CDR3 sequence: CAWSLPTSGLTDTQYF. CDR3 nucleotide sequence: TGTGCCTGGAGCTTACCGACTAGCGGCCTCACAGATACGCAGTATTTT.